This entry lists 25 T cell receptor beta chains sequenced from one sample in a study of radiotherapy plus CTLA-4 blockade in lung cancer. Here immunoSEQ multiplex PCR was the method, and the copy in TCRdb shows in-frame clones only, minus some. The table records about 48,000 clones, approximately 86% of them present only once. This specimen consisted of peripheral blood, obtained from a patient treated with radiotherapy plus ipilimumab. Receptors originate from a human donor with non-small cell lung cancer that progressed on radiotherapy plus ipilimumab. Some clones in this sample may be carry-over from other donors' samples.

The V and J genes are TRBV1 and TRBJ1-4. TRBV1 is listed as a pseudogene. This CDR3 is 16 amino acids long. CDR3 amino acids: CTSSQVQAPRDEKLFF. CDR3 nucleotide sequence: TGCACCAGCAGCCAAGTTCAGGCCCCGAGGGATGAAAAACTGTTTTTT.

V and J are TRBV19 and TRBJ2-2; the D is unclear. V was pared by 2 bases and J by 0 bases, with 7 bases between. The CDR3 contains 15 residues. Per germline, CDR1 LNHDA and CDR2 SQIVND (reference sequence). Here the CDR3 reads CASSISTANTGELFF. DNA for the CDR3: TGTGCCAGTAGTATAAGTACTGCGAACACCGGGGAGCTGTTTTTT.

This clone appeared once. This chain uses TRBV5-1 with TRBJ1-2; a possible D gene is TRBD1 (6 bases). This CDR3 is built from 13 residues. The V and J ends lost 2 bases and 6 bases respectively, with 11 bases between them. The germline CDR1 and CDR2 sequences are SGHRS and YFSETQ. The chain's CDR3 is CASSFGGANGYTF. In nucleotides, the CDR3 is TGCGCCAGCAGCTTCGGGGGGGCGAATGGCTACACCTTC.

V gene TRBV10-3 combines with J gene TRBJ2-1, with 8 positions matching TRBD2. This CDR3 comprises 14 residues. CDR1 and CDR2 from the germline V gene are ENHRY and SYGVKD. V shed 6 bases and J 0 bases; nucleotides not matched to a gene: 1. CDR3 sequence (DNA): TGTGCCATCAGCAGCGGGAGCTCCTACAATGAGCAGTTCTTC. Its translation: CAISSGSSYNEQFF.

The chain uses TRBV10-1 and TRBJ2-5; 8 positions agree with TRBD1. The V segment lost 3 bases and the J segment 6 bases; nucleotides outside the gene matches: 6. Germline values: CDR1 WNHNN, CDR2 SYGVQD (reference sequence). The CDR3 totals 14 residues. CDR3 residues: CASSDGSGGKTQYF. The DNA for the CDR3 is TGCGCCAGCAGTGATGGTTCAGGGGGCAAGACCCAGTACTTC.

The rearrangement uses TRBV10-3 and TRBJ2-7; D is unclear. Germline V CDR1 and CDR2: ENHRY, SYGVKD. V lost 2 bases to trimming and J lost 2 bases, with 7 bases between them. The CDR3 spans 13 residues. CDR3 region: CAISEEQPYEQYF. The CDR3 coding sequence is TGTGCCATCAGTGAGGAACAGCCCTACGAGCAGTACTTC.

This chain links TRBV6-5 with TRBJ2-7; D is possibly TRBD1 (6 bases). V lost 5 bases and J 2 bases, leaving 13 bases between the germline ends. Germline V gene data show CDR1 as MNHEY and CDR2 as SVGAGI. This CDR3 contains 14 residues. CDR3 in amino acids: CASSRSGVAYEQYF. The CDR3 DNA sequence: TGTGCCAGCAGTAGATCAGGGGTCGCCTACGAGCAGTACTTC.

CDR3 amino acids: CASSFSGGADTQYF. CDR3 in DNA: TGCGCCAGCAGCTTTAGCGGGGGGGCCGATACGCAGTATTTT. The chain employs TRBV5-1 and TRBJ2-3; 11 nucleotides align to TRBD2. CDR3 length: 14 amino acids. Per the germline V gene, CDR1 is SGHRS and CDR2 is YFSETQ. V lost 2 bases, J lost 6 bases, and 2 bases stayed unmatched.

The gene calls are TRBV2 and TRBJ1-5; D is ambiguous. This CDR3 spans 13 amino acids. Trimming left V 7 bases short and J 0 bases short, with 7 bases between. Germline CDR1 reads SNHLY; CDR2 reads FYNNEI. The CDR3 coding sequence is TGTGCCAGCACCACAGTTAGCAATCAGCCCCAGCATTTT. It codes for CASTTVSNQPQHF.

The J gene is TRBJ2-2, the V gene TRBV2; 13 bases line up with TRBD2. In germline, CDR1 is SNHLY, CDR2 FYNNEI. CDR3 size: 17 residues. Losses at the gene ends were 6 bases for V and 7 bases for J; bases not matched to a gene: 11. The CDR3 sequence: CASSGGPGLAGFGELFF. DNA of the CDR3: TGTGCCAGCAGCGGTGGACCGGGACTAGCGGGATTCGGGGAGCTGTTTTTT.

The V gene is TRBV11-2, the J gene TRBJ2-5, with D uncertain. The CDR3 is made up of 14 amino acids. V shed 7 bases and J shed 5 bases, with 17 bases lying between them. Germline V gene lookup returns CDR1 SGHAT and CDR2 FQNNGV. CDR3 in amino acids: CASTLNSKPETQYF. The CDR3 DNA reads as TGTGCCAGCACCCTGAACAGCAAACCTGAGACCCAGTACTTC.

The genes are TRBV5-1 and TRBJ2-2; the match to TRBD1 covers 7 bases. Per germline, CDR1 SGHRS and CDR2 YFSETQ. The length of the CDR3 is 14 residues. J lost 5 bases, V lost 4 bases, and 5 bases had no gene match. The CDR3 DNA reads as TGCGCCAGCAGCAGAGAACAGGGGACCGGGGAGCTGTTTTTT. This encodes CASSREQGTGELFF.

This clone has ten or more counts. The J gene is TRBJ2-7, the V gene TRBV5-8; 9 nucleotides line up with TRBD2. Looked up from germline, CDR1 is SGHTS and CDR2 is YDEGEE. J was trimmed by 3 bases and V by 6 bases; bases with no gene match: 10. This CDR3 region has 15 residues. As DNA, the CDR3 is TGTGCCAGCACTAAAGCCGGAGCGGGAGGCTACGAGCAGTACTTC. Protein product: CASTKAGAGGYEQYF.

V usage is TRBV10-3 and J usage is TRBJ2-5; D is perhaps TRBD2 (5 bases). This CDR3 has 15 residues. Between the trimmed V and J ends, which lost 4 bases and 1 base, there was a span of 13 bases. The germline gives CDR1 ENHRY, CDR2 SYGVKD. The DNA of the CDR3 is TGTGCCATCAGTGGGGCGACCGGGATCCAAGAGACCCAGTACTTC. Translation gives CAISGATGIQETQYF.

This sequence joins TRBV11-2 and TRBJ2-1; D gene unclear. CDR3 size: 11 residues. Trimming took 5 bases from V and 6 from J, leaving 5 bases between them. From germline, CDR1 is SGHAT and CDR2 FQNNGV. The CDR3: CASSPTNEQFF. The CDR3 DNA follows: TGTGCCAGCAGCCCTACCAATGAGCAGTTCTTC. The variable domain in full, with the rest retrieved from reference TRBV11-2 and TRBJ2-1, is EAGVAQSPRYKIIEKRQSVAFWCNPISGHATLYWYQQILGQGPKLLIQFQNNGVVDDSQLPKDRFSAERLKGVDSTLKIQPAKLEDSAVYLCASSPTNEQFFGPGTRLTVL.

This chain links TRBV6-6 with TRBJ2-3; 8 nucleotides align to TRBD2. The J segment lost 9 bases and the V segment lost 4 bases, leaving 15 bases of the junction unmatched. The CDR3 runs 16 residues. Looked up from germline, CDR1 is MNHNY and CDR2 is SVGAGI (reference sequence). The CDR3 sequence: CASSSRTVAGPQTQYF. The CDR3 DNA is TGTGCCAGCAGTTCCCGGACGGTAGCGGGACCCCAAACGCAGTATTTT.

V usage is TRBV27 and J usage is TRBJ1-2, with 8 bases identical to TRBD1. This CDR3 has 16 residues. Germline CDR1 MNHEY, CDR2 SMNVEV (reference sequence). Trimming took 1 base from V and 8 from J; bases not matched to a gene: 12. CDR3 DNA sequence: TGTGCCAGCAGTTTATACTCCCCTGGACAGGGAGGGGGCTACACCTTC. Its translation is CASSLYSPGQGGGYTF.

The chain links TRBV14 to TRBJ2-7; the match to TRBD1 covers 9 bases. CDR1 SGHDN and CDR2 FVKESK come from the germline V gene. V was clipped by 4 bases and J by 2 bases; unmatched bases: 3. CDR3 size: 14 residues. The CDR3 DNA follows: TGTGCCAGCAGCCCGTACAGGGGGCCCTACGAGCAGTACTTC. Its translation: CASSPYRGPYEQYF.

The gene calls are TRBV6-6 and TRBJ2-5; 8 bases map to TRBD1. After removal of 2 bases from V and 5 bases from J, the junction contained 4 bases not matched to a gene. This CDR3 comprises 14 residues. Germline assignment: CDR1 MNHNY and CDR2 SVGAGI (reference sequence). The CDR3 sequence is CASSYPGGGETQYF. The CDR3 region has the DNA TGTGCCAGCAGTTACCCAGGGGGCGGGGAGACCCAGTACTTC.

The chain joins TRBV7-7 to TRBJ2-3, with TRBD2 matching 7 bases. V shed 5 bases, J shed 8 bases, and the junction held 10 bases outside the gene matches. CDR1 is SSHAT and CDR2 is FNYEAQ in the germline V gene (reference sequence). CDR3 length: 14 amino acids. This CDR3 is CASSPGGNEGTQYF. The CDR3 nucleotides are TGTGCCAGCAGCCCCGGGGGGAACGAGGGTACGCAGTATTTT.

As for this clone: Other DNA sequences of this sample code for an identical CDR3. This chain joins TRBV29-1 and TRBJ2-3, with 9 bases that match TRBD2. The CDR3 contains 15 residues. The V gene end was trimmed by 4 bases and the J gene end by 3 bases; junction bases not matched to a gene: 8. Germline V CDR1 and CDR2: SQVTM, ANQGSEA. In DNA, the CDR3 is TGCAGCGTTGGGGGCGCGGGAGGGAGTACAGATACGCAGTATTTT. It translates to CSVGGAGGSTDTQYF.

In this sample, this clone turned up once. The chain uses TRBV28 and TRBJ2-1; TRBD2 agrees at 8 bases. J was trimmed by 8 bases and V by 2 bases; bases with no gene match: 8. The CDR3 totals 15 residues. Germline V lookup: CDR1 MDHEN, CDR2 SYDVKM. The CDR3 sequence is CASSLPGGPTDEQFF. DNA of the CDR3: TGTGCCAGCAGTTTACCGGGAGGGCCTACGGATGAGCAGTTCTTC.

This chain connects TRBV5-1 to TRBJ1-1, with 7 positions matching TRBD1. Trimming removed 1 base from V and 4 bases from J; junction bases left unmatched: 7. The CDR3 loop spans 15 amino acids. The germline V gene has CDR1 SGHRS and CDR2 YFSETQ. The CDR3 loop reads CASSLQGGEATEAFF. CDR3 DNA sequence: TGCGCCAGCAGCTTGCAGGGGGGAGAGGCCACTGAAGCTTTCTTT. Looking up the rest from reference TRBV5-1 and TRBJ1-1 gives the full variable domain: KAGVTQTPRYLIKTRGQQVTLSCSPISGHRSVSWYQQTPGQGLQFLFEYFSETQRNKGNFPGRFSGRQFSNSRSEMNVSTLELGDSALYLCASSLQGGEATEAFFGQGTRLTVV.

The chain joins TRBV15 to TRBJ1-1, with 9 bases fitting TRBD1. Per germline, CDR1 LNHNV and CDR2 YYDKDF (reference sequence). V lost 0 bases, J lost 3 bases, and 5 bases stayed unmatched. The CDR3 has 16 residues. The DNA for the CDR3 is TGTGCCACCAGCAGAGATCTGACAGGGGGGGACACTGAAGCTTTCTTT. Residues: CATSRDLTGGDTEAFF. Drawing the rest from reference TRBV15 and TRBJ1-1, the complete variable domain is DAMVIQNPRYQVTQFGKPVTLSCSQTLNHNVMYWYQQKSSQAPKLLFHYYDKDFNNEADTPDNFQSRRPNTSFCFLDIRSPGLGDTAMYLCATSRDLTGGDTEAFFGQGTRLTVV.

The CDR3 DNA reads TGTGCCAGCAGCCAAGACCCATACTATGGCTACACCTTC. Translated: CASSQDPYYGYTF. The V gene is TRBV4-2, the J gene TRBJ1-2; D unresolved. CDR1 LGHNA and CDR2 YNFKEQ come from the germline V gene. V dropped 0 bases and J dropped 3 bases, with 5 bases sitting between them. This CDR3 has 13 residues.